This T cell receptor beta chain was obtained from a study of blood T cell repertoires in COVID-19. Study background: Researchers got acute and convalescent COVID-19 samples from the United States, Italy and Spain.

All enrollees were about 18 to 89 years old and from under 25 US areas. Participant-given clinical history determined each cohort assignment. Someone with COVID-19 had been met by exposed participants within 2 weeks before study entry. Repertoires were generated with immunoSEQ multiplex PCR, while TCRdb's copy carries only in-frame clones and drops some. The sample contains roughly 200,000 clones, 80% to 90% of which appear only once. This CDR3 is built from 18 residues. The germline gives CDR1 LGHDT, CDR2 YNNKEL (reference sequence). V shed 0 bases, J shed 1 base, and the junction held 8 bases outside the gene matches.

What was sequenced was PBMCs or T cells enriched from blood (not recorded which). The sequence came from a woman aged 45-65 years who had been exposed to COVID-19. V and J are TRBV3-1 (or the pseudogene TRBV3-2) and TRBJ2-2; 7 bases agree with TRBD2. CDR3 DNA sequence: TGTGCCAGCAGCCAAGATTTTCGGGTAGCGGGGAACACCGGGGAGCTGTTTTTT. Amino acids: CASSQDFRVAGNTGELFF.